This T cell receptor beta chain came from a study of cytomegalovirus exposure and HLA in healthy donors. Donors were ostensibly healthy at sampling, although undocumented immune exposures were probable. Study conclusions and caveats: In a later analysis, TCR beta V- and J-gene trimming was associated with a missense DCLRE1C variant. A later analysis showed that HLA-associated TCR beta chains had undergone more clonal expansion than equally common others. The study designated 150 or so TCR beta chains cytomegalovirus-associated.

In regard to this clone: Its specificity is unknown.

PCR used 60 Vbeta primers and 13 Jbeta primers. The repertoire was sequenced with immunoSEQ multiplex PCR; TCRdb's copy has only in-frame clones and lacks some. This table holds 90,000 to 140,000 clones, about 80% found once. The CDR3 sequence is 15 residues long. Germline V gives CDR1 MGHRA, CDR2 YSYEKL. Trimming removed 0 bases from V and 10 bases from J; junction bases left unmatched: 11. Source material: PBMCs. The chain uses TRBV4-1 and TRBJ2-5; TRBD1 matches 7 bases. The receptor was isolated from a man in his forties in good health and CMV-seropositive. In DNA, the CDR3 is TGCGCCAGCAGCCAAGAGAGGGGGCCCCTTTGGGGCCAGTACTTC. Translation: CASSQERGPLWGQYF.